The rows below give T cell receptor beta chains drawn from one sample of a study of blood T cell repertoires in COVID-19. Produced via immunoSEQ multiplex PCR; TCRdb's table is partial and in-frame only. The profile shows 95,000 to 100,000 clones, around nine tenths of them singletons. The specimen sequenced was peripheral blood. These TCRs come from a man older than 75 with acute or convalescent COVID-19. The CDR3 runs from the conserved cysteine through the conserved F or W. The order of the fields is clone size, J gene, V gene, D gene, CDR3 protein, CDR3 DNA. D genes are given only for firm matches. A row's size may be missing; if present it is once, few, many or a size class.

size: NA; J: TRBJ2-7; V: TRBV12-3/TRBV12-4; D: TRBD2; CDR3: CASRTSGSYEQYF; DNA: TGTGCCAGCAGGACTAGCGGGAGCTACGAGCAGTACTTC
size: NA; J: TRBJ2-5; V: TRBV20-1; D: NA; CDR3: CSAAGQETQYF; DNA: TGCAGTGCTGCGGGTCAAGAGACCCAGTACTTC
size: NA; J: TRBJ2-1; V: TRBV6-5; D: TRBD1; CDR3: CASSRRTGDNEQFF; DNA: TGTGCCAGCAGTCGACGGACAGGGGACAATGAGCAGTTCTTC
size: NA; J: TRBJ2-7; V: TRBV3-1/TRBV3-2; D: NA; CDR3: CASSQDPSQGAEQYF; DNA: TGTGCCAGCAGCCAAGATCCCTCCCAAGGGGCCGAGCAGTACTTC
size: NA; J: TRBJ1-2; V: TRBV25-1; D: NA; CDR3: CASSGREGYTF; DNA: TGTGCCAGCAGTGGCAGGGAAGGCTACACCTTC
size: NA; J: TRBJ2-1; V: TRBV6-2/TRBV6-3; D: TRBD2; CDR3: CASSYSGLAGTVSYNEQFF; DNA: TGTGCCAGCAGTTACTCTGGACTAGCGGGGACGGTCTCCTACAATGAGCAGTTCTTC
size: NA; J: TRBJ2-1; V: TRBV7-2; D: NA; CDR3: CASSLHASGNEQFF; DNA: TGTGCCAGCAGCTTACACGCTAGTGGCAATGAGCAGTTCTTC
size: once; J: TRBJ1-5; V: TRBV28; D: NA; CDR3: CACSPMGGHQPQHF; DNA: TGTGCCTGCAGTCCCATGGGGGGTCACCAGCCCCAGCATTTT
size: NA; J: TRBJ2-5; V: TRBV7-8; D: NA; CDR3: CASSPGEETQYF; DNA: TGTGCCAGCAGCCCCGGGGAGGAGACCCAGTACTTC
size: NA; J: TRBJ1-1; V: TRBV19; D: TRBD1; CDR3: CASSIADREGTEAFF; DNA: TGTGCCAGTAGTATCGCGGACAGGGAGGGCACTGAAGCTTTCTTT
size: NA; J: TRBJ2-7; V: TRBV7-2; D: NA; CDR3: CASSPHSGSYEQYF; DNA: TGTGCCAGCAGCCCTCATAGCGGCTCCTACGAGCAGTACTTC
size: once; J: TRBJ2-3; V: TRBV11-1; D: NA; CDR3: CASSWQGGGPDTQYF; DNA: TGTGCCAGCAGCTGGCAGGGGGGTGGTCCGGATACGCAGTATTTT
size: NA; J: TRBJ2-5; V: TRBV7-3; D: TRBD1; CDR3: CASSSGTGETQYF; DNA: TGTGCCAGCAGCTCCGGGACAGGGGAGACCCAGTACTTC
size: NA; J: TRBJ2-5; V: TRBV13; D: NA; CDR3: CASSLGLLQGGTQYF; DNA: TGTGCCAGCAGCTTAGGCCTTTTGCAAGGCGGGACCCAGTACTTC
size: NA; J: TRBJ1-1; V: TRBV18; D: TRBD1; CDR3: CASSPVHRGLTEAFF; DNA: TGTGCCAGCTCACCAGTCCACAGGGGGCTGACTGAAGCTTTCTTT
size: NA; J: TRBJ2-7; V: TRBV6-5; D: NA; CDR3: CASSYISGTSYEQYF; DNA: TGTGCCAGCAGTTACATATCAGGGACATCTTACGAGCAGTACTTC
size: once; J: TRBJ2-1; V: TRBV29-1; D: NA; CDR3: CSVTSSGYNEQFF; DNA: TGCAGCGTAACCAGTAGCGGCTACAATGAGCAGTTCTTC
size: NA; J: TRBJ1-2; V: TRBV19; D: TRBD1; CDR3: CASSTTGTGSAIDTF; DNA: TGTGCCAGTAGTACCACCGGGACAGGGAGCGCGATAGACACCTTC
size: NA; J: TRBJ2-6; V: TRBV5-5; D: NA; CDR3: CASSPSPTGYRLTF; DNA: TGTGCCAGCAGCCCCAGTCCAACAGGGTACCGTCTGACTTTC
size: NA; J: TRBJ1-1; V: TRBV19; D: TRBD1; CDR3: CASSILGQGASEAFF; DNA: TGTGCCAGTAGTATTCTGGGACAGGGGGCCTCTGAAGCTTTCTTT
size: NA; J: TRBJ2-1; V: TRBV28; D: TRBD1; CDR3: CASSPGQGAGAIEQFF; DNA: TGTGCCAGCAGCCCTGGACAGGGGGCCGGTGCCATTGAGCAGTTCTTC
size: few; J: TRBJ1-5; V: TRBV28; D: NA; CDR3: CASSGRFGQLNQPQHF; DNA: TGTGCCAGCAGCGGGCGATTCGGACAGTTGAATCAGCCCCAGCATTTT
size: NA; J: TRBJ2-1; V: TRBV7-2; D: TRBD2; CDR3: CASSPRLAVYNEQFF; DNA: TGTGCCAGCAGCCCTCGACTAGCGGTTTACAATGAGCAGTTCTTC
size: NA; J: TRBJ1-2; V: TRBV5-5; D: NA; CDR3: CASSLGTANYGYTF; DNA: TGTGCCAGCAGCTTGGGTACGGCTAACTATGGCTACACCTTC
size: NA; J: TRBJ1-2; V: TRBV4-1; D: NA; CDR3: CASSPGVGYTF; DNA: TGCGCCAGCAGCCCAGGTGTTGGCTACACCTTC